The present T cell receptor beta chain was sequenced within a study of blood T cell repertoires in COVID-19. Study context: Sites across the United States, Italy and Spain contributed samples from acute and convalescent COVID-19. From T cells, B-cell-depleted T cells, or PBMCs came the material, which was cDNA or gDNA.

In the source study's methods: It was from reference gene primer amplification that nucleated cell counts were estimated. The repertoire was sequenced with immunoSEQ multiplex PCR; TCRdb's copy has only in-frame clones and lacks some. The V and J calls and clone size come from that table; D and trimming were worked out from the DNA. The data contain approximately 150,000 clones, roughly 87% of them singletons. This sequence was found in a human donor in a cohort sampled during active COVID-19. The sequencing sample was made of peripheral blood.

The CDR3: CASSLQGFADTQYF. The CDR3 region has the DNA TGTGCCAGCAGCCTACAGGGTTTCGCAGATACGCAGTATTTT. The chain couples TRBV5-4 to TRBJ2-3, with D maybe TRBD1 (6 bases). Trimming shortened V by 4 bases and J by 4 bases, and 13 bases separated the two germline ends. CDR1 and CDR2 (germline): SGHNT, YYREEE (reference sequence). The CDR3 runs 14 residues.